The 3 T cell receptor beta chains in this list originate from one sample, sequenced in a study of vaccination effects on CD4 cells after COVID-19. Sequencing followed a ViraFEST assay step that expanded antigen-specific CD4+ T cells with viral peptide pools. Culture lasted 10 days before CD4+ T cell isolation. Participants each got two BNT162b2 or mRNA-1273 vaccine doses. No antigen has been assigned to these receptors. Only in-frame clones appear in the TCRdb table, and some are missing; sequencing was by immunoSEQ multiplex PCR. The sample consists of tens of thousands of clones, approximately 82% of them appearing once. The sequencing used CD4+ T cells from PBMCs cultured with HCoV-NL63 spike peptides, collected after COVID-19 vaccination. The receptor set was obtained from a human donor who received a COVID-19 vaccine. Some clones in this sample may be carry-over from other donors' samples.

V is TRBV5-1 and J is TRBJ2-3; the match to TRBD2 covers 9 bases. Per the germline V gene, CDR1 is SGHRS and CDR2 is YFSETQ. The CDR3 loop spans 15 amino acids. After removal of 2 bases from V and 4 bases from J, the junction contained 5 bases not matched to a gene. CDR3 region: CASSLIGTSPDTQYF. CDR3 in DNA: TGCGCCAGCAGCTTAATCGGGACTAGCCCAGATACGCAGTATTTT.

V usage is TRBV5-1 and J usage is TRBJ2-5; D call uncertain. Per germline, CDR1 SGHRS and CDR2 YFSETQ. The CDR3 is 13 residues long. Trimming cost V 0 bases and J 0 bases, with 3 bases left between them. The CDR3 is CASSLAHQETQYF. In DNA, the CDR3 is TGCGCCAGCAGCTTGGCTCACCAAGAGACCCAGTACTTC.

The gene calls are TRBV5-1 and TRBJ2-1; 8 positions agree with TRBD2. The CDR3 covers 14 residues. The V and J ends lost 2 bases and 9 bases, in that order; junction bases with no gene match: 7. Germline CDR1 reads SGHRS; CDR2 reads YFSETQ. The CDR3 DNA sequence: TGCGCCAGCAGCTTTGAGACGGGGGGGACTGAGCAGTTCTTC. It encodes CASSFETGGTEQFF. Looking up the rest from reference TRBV5-1 and TRBJ2-1 gives the full variable domain: KAGVTQTPRYLIKTRGQQVTLSCSPISGHRSVSWYQQTPGQGLQFLFEYFSETQRNKGNFPGRFSGRQFSNSRSEMNVSTLELGDSALYLCASSFETGGTEQFFGPGTRLTVL.